This passage covers 27 T cell receptor beta chains from one sample sequenced in a study of blood T cell repertoires in COVID-19 (dated by TCRdb to the early 2020s). The method was the immunoSEQ multiplex PCR assay. Held by TCRdb, this immuneACCESS table contains in-frame sequences only and omits some clones. Under half of the omission traces to an unresolved V gene where checked; the cause of the rest is unknown. The sample data list 270,000 or so clones, and under 95% of these were observed just once. Together, the top ten hold about 3% of the sample. Sequenced: PBMCs or T cells enriched from blood (not recorded which). The receptors stem from a man aged 35 to 55 who had been exposed to COVID-19.

The rearrangement links TRBV12-5 to TRBJ2-1; 15 bases match TRBD2. V gave up 6 bases and J gave up 4 bases; unmatched junction bases: 7. The CDR3 contains 17 residues. The germline V gene encodes CDR1 LGHNT and CDR2 FRNRAP. DNA of the CDR3: TGTGCTAGTGGAGGGACTAGCGGGAGGTCTTCATACAATGAGCAGTTCTTC. Amino acid sequence: CASGGTSGRSSYNEQFF.

This rearrangement joins TRBV28 to TRBJ2-3, with D possibly being TRBD1 (5 bases). Germline V gene sequence: CDR1 MDHEN, CDR2 SYDVKM. Trimming cost V 5 bases and J 2 bases, with 14 bases left between them. This CDR3 is built from 15 residues. CDR3 amino acids: CASSHDRNLTDTQYF. CDR3 coding DNA: TGTGCCAGCAGTCACGACAGAAACCTCACAGATACGCAGTATTTT.

The rearrangement links TRBV6-5 to TRBJ2-1, with D maybe TRBD2 (6 bases). This CDR3 region has 15 residues. CDR1 is MNHEY and CDR2 is SVGAGI in the germline V gene. The germline V and J ends were trimmed by 6 bases and 6 bases, with 18 bases remaining between them. The CDR3 region has the DNA TGTGCCAGCAGCTACGGGACTGCGATGGGCAATGAGCAGTTCTTC. Encoded protein: CASSYGTAMGNEQFF.

The rearrangement joins TRBV10-3 to TRBJ1-5; 7 nucleotides agree with TRBD1. Germline loops: CDR1 ENHRY, CDR2 SYGVKD. This CDR3 has 13 residues. V shed 7 bases and J 4 bases; nucleotides not matched to a gene: 4. CDR3 residues: CAITRGLNQPQHF. In DNA, the CDR3 is TGTGCCATCACGAGGGGGCTTAATCAGCCCCAGCATTTT.

The chain employs TRBV4-2 and TRBJ2-7, with D uncertain. Germline CDR1 and CDR2: LGHNA and YNFKEQ. This CDR3 is 13 amino acids long. Trimming shortened V by 0 bases and J by 4 bases, and 7 bases separated the two germline ends. The CDR3 DNA is TGTGCCAGCAGCCAAGATTCCGGGTACGAGCAGTACTTC. It encodes CASSQDSGYEQYF.

V gene TRBV7-2 combines with J gene TRBJ2-1, with D possibly being TRBD2 (6 bases). The CDR3 is 13 amino acids. Germline V gene data show CDR1 as SGHTA and CDR2 as FQGNSA. With 2 bases removed from V and 9 bases from J, the gap between germline ends came to 11 bases. CDR3 sequence reads: CASSLFGTGEQFF. CDR3 DNA sequence: TGTGCCAGCAGCTTATTCGGGACTGGTGAGCAGTTCTTC.

This sequence joins TRBV24-1 and TRBJ1-5; D ambiguous. The ends were cut back, 5 bases at V and 0 bases at J, with 7 bases in the middle. CDR3 length equals 14 residues. The V gene's germline CDR1 is KGHDR and CDR2 SFDVKD. CDR3 coding DNA: TGTGCCACCAGTGTACATTATAGCAATCAGCCCCAGCATTTT. It encodes CATSVHYSNQPQHF.

The chain carries TRBV18 and TRBJ1-1, with TRBD1 matching 8 bases. The J segment lost 6 bases and the V segment lost 3 bases, leaving 9 bases of the junction unmatched. Germline V CDR1 and CDR2: KGHSH, LQKENI. This CDR3 has 15 residues. CDR3 nucleotide sequence: TGTGCCAGCTCACCTACGACAGGGGCTGATCCTGAAGCTTTCTTT. Protein sequence: CASSPTTGADPEAFF.

The genes are TRBV11-3 and TRBJ2-1; weak D call: TRBD1 (6 bases). This CDR3 is built from 13 residues. Germline V gives CDR1 SGHNT, CDR2 YENEEA. Trimming shortened V by 1 base and J by 9 bases, and 10 bases separated the two germline ends. The CDR3 DNA reads TGTGCCAGCAGCTTAGGACAGGTGGCTGAGCAGTTCTTC. It translates to CASSLGQVAEQFF.

Points on this clone: Additional DNA sequences in this sample encode the identical CDR3. The DNA for the CDR3 is TGTGCCAGCAGCTTGGGTGGCTCCTCCTACGAGCAGTACTTC. Translating gives CASSLGGSSYEQYF. The genes are TRBV5-6 and TRBJ2-7; no definite D call. Deletions cut 0 bases from V and 0 bases from J, with 7 bases between. The CDR3 contains 14 residues. Germline V gives CDR1 SGHDT, CDR2 YYEEEE.

The chain is built from TRBV10-1 and TRBJ2-6, with no clear D. The CDR3 is made up of 15 amino acids. Between the trimmed V and J ends, which lost 3 bases and 0 bases, there was a span of 6 bases. CDR1 and CDR2 from the germline V gene are WNHNN and SYGVQD (reference sequence). CDR3 in DNA: TGCGCCAGCAGTGACGGCGGCTCTGGGGCCAACGTCCTGACTTTC. It encodes CASSDGGSGANVLTF.

This chain joins TRBV3-1 (or the pseudogene TRBV3-2) and TRBJ1-2; 9 bases align to TRBD1. V lost 2 bases, J lost 4 bases, and 8 bases stayed unmatched. The CDR3 sequence is 16 residues long. The germline gives CDR1 LGHDT, CDR2 YNNKEL (reference sequence). CDR3 sequence: CASSQSGTGKGYGYTF. The CDR3 nucleotides read TGTGCCAGCAGCCAATCTGGGACAGGGAAGGGCTATGGCTACACCTTC.

The CDR3 sequence: CASSEARGGRETQYF. CDR3 sequence (DNA): TGTGCCAGCAGTGAAGCGCGAGGGGGAAGAGAGACCCAGTACTTC. This sequence joins TRBV2 and TRBJ2-5; a weak D match, TRBD1 (6 bases). The CDR3 loop spans 15 amino acids. Germline loops: CDR1 SNHLY, CDR2 FYNNEI. Trimming left V 0 bases short and J 4 bases short, with 12 bases between. The full variable domain, rest sourced from reference TRBV2 and TRBJ2-5, is EPEVTQTPSHQVTQMGQEVILRCVPISNHLYFYWYRQILGQKVEFLVSFYNNEISEKSEIFDDQFSVERPDGSNFTLKIRSTKLEDSAMYFCASSEARGGRETQYFGPGTRLLVL.

The genes are TRBV14 and TRBJ1-6, with D perhaps matching TRBD1 (6 bases). Germline assignment: CDR1 SGHDN and CDR2 FVKESK. The ends were cut back, 6 bases at V and 10 bases at J, with 13 bases in the middle. The CDR3 totals 13 residues. The DNA for the CDR3 is TGTGCCAGCAGGTTCGGGGGGCTCTCACCCCTCCACTTT. This sequence encodes CASRFGGLSPLHF.

The chain joins TRBV5-1 to TRBJ2-5, with 9 bases that match TRBD1. The CDR3 length is 14 residues. V was clipped by 4 bases and J by 2 bases; unmatched bases: 3. Germline V gene lookup returns CDR1 SGHRS and CDR2 YFSETQ. CDR3 nucleotides: TGCGCCAGCAGCCTAGGGACAGGGCAAGAGACCCAGTACTTC. Its protein product is CASSLGTGQETQYF.

The chain couples TRBV10-3 to TRBJ1-1; D is perhaps TRBD1 (6 bases). V shed 6 bases and J shed 4 bases, with 9 bases lying between them. Germline V gene data show CDR1 as ENHRY and CDR2 as SYGVKD. This CDR3 is 12 amino acids long. The CDR3 spells CAISRTATEAFF. For the CDR3, the DNA is TGTGCCATCAGCCGGACAGCCACTGAAGCTTTCTTT.

V is TRBV5-1 and J is TRBJ2-1; D perhaps matches TRBD1 (5 bases). Germline-derived CDR1 and CDR2 are SGHRS and YFSETQ. The CDR3 consists of 16 residues. The germline V and J ends were trimmed by 4 bases and 2 bases, with 16 bases remaining between them. The CDR3 DNA reads as TGCGCCAGCAGCCGGCAGGGCGAAATTACCTACAATGAGCAGTTCTTC. Protein sequence: CASSRQGEITYNEQFF.

In its sample, this clone was seen once. This chain joins TRBV5-1 and TRBJ2-4, with a weak D call TRBD2 (5 bases). CDR1 and CDR2 (germline): SGHRS, YFSETQ. Trimming pared 7 bases from V and 14 bases from J, leaving 16 bases between. The CDR3 is made up of 11 amino acids. The CDR3 protein is CASSQSPEEYF. Here the CDR3 DNA reads TGCGCCAGCTCCCAAAGCCCGGAGGAGTACTTC.

The rearrangement uses TRBV27 and TRBJ1-5; 9 bases map to TRBD1. The CDR3 sequence is 16 residues long. Germline V CDR1 and CDR2: MNHEY, SMNVEV (reference sequence). The V and J ends lost 3 bases and 6 bases, in that order; junction bases with no gene match: 9. As DNA, the CDR3 is TGTGCCAGCAGTTTGGATGGGACAGGGCTTTCTCAGCCCCAGCATTTT. It is translated as CASSLDGTGLSQPQHF.

The J gene is TRBJ2-7, the V gene TRBV7-2, with D possibly being TRBD2 (5 bases). The CDR3 totals 13 residues. CDR1 is SGHTA and CDR2 is FQGNSA in the germline V gene. Trimming removed 2 bases from V and 6 bases from J, with 11 bases in between. The CDR3 loop is CASSLRRDPEQYF. The CDR3, as DNA: TGTGCCAGCAGCTTACGACGGGATCCCGAGCAGTACTTC.

The V and J genes are TRBV5-4 and TRBJ2-1, with TRBD1 matching 9 bases. This CDR3 has 15 residues. The germline gives CDR1 SGHNT, CDR2 YYREEE (reference sequence). With 0 bases clipped from V and 7 bases from J, the junction kept 5 bases outside the gene matches. CDR3 in DNA: TGTGCCAGCAGCTTGGACAGGGGGCGGTCGAATGAGCAGTTCTTC. Protein: CASSLDRGRSNEQFF. Complete variable domain (other parts from reference TRBV5-4 and TRBJ2-1): ETGVTQSPTHLIKTRGQQVTLRCSSQSGHNTVSWYQQALGQGPQFIFQYYREEENGRGNFPPRFSGLQFPNYSSELNVNALELDDSALYLCASSLDRGRSNEQFFGPGTRLTVL.

The chain carries TRBV7-9 and TRBJ2-3, with 8 bases lining up with TRBD1. CDR1 and CDR2 (germline): SEHNR, FQNEAQ (reference sequence). The CDR3 is 18 amino acids. Trimming cost V 0 bases and J 2 bases; bases outside gene matches: 10. CDR3 sequence reads: CASSLATGNRGFTDTQYF. DNA of the CDR3: TGTGCCAGCAGCTTAGCGACAGGGAACAGGGGGTTCACAGATACGCAGTATTTT.

V usage is TRBV10-3 and J usage is TRBJ1-5; 8 nucleotides align to TRBD1. Trimming removed 8 bases from V and 5 bases from J; junction bases left unmatched: 2. The CDR3 totals 12 residues. Germline V gene data show CDR1 as ENHRY and CDR2 as SYGVKD. The CDR3 DNA is TGTGCCATCGGGACAGGAGATCAGCCCCAGCATTTT. It codes for CAIGTGDQPQHF.

The V and J genes are TRBV9 and TRBJ2-7, with unresolved D. This CDR3 contains 14 residues. V dropped 0 bases and J dropped 6 bases, with 13 bases sitting between them. Germline V lookup: CDR1 SGDLS, CDR2 YYNGEE. Here the CDR3 DNA reads TGTGCCAGCAGCGTAGTAGAGGTATCCCCCGAGCAGTACTTC. Translating it yields CASSVVEVSPEQYF.

The V gene is TRBV29-1, the J gene TRBJ2-5; weak D call: TRBD1 (5 bases). Germline values: CDR1 SQVTM, CDR2 ANQGSEA. This CDR3 comprises 12 residues. V was shortened by 8 bases and J by 0 bases, with 10 bases between the two germline ends. CDR3 region: CSTDSDQETQYF. For the CDR3, the DNA is TGCAGCACCGACAGTGACCAAGAGACCCAGTACTTC.

The chain employs TRBV19 and TRBJ1-5; D is ambiguous. Germline V gene data show CDR1 as LNHDA and CDR2 as SQIVND (reference sequence). This CDR3 comprises 12 residues. V dropped 7 bases and J dropped 2 bases, with 6 bases sitting between them. The CDR3 sequence: CASMEGNQPQHF. CDR3 DNA: TGTGCCAGTATGGAGGGCAATCAGCCCCAGCATTTT.

The chain couples TRBV5-1 to TRBJ2-1; TRBD1 agrees at 9 bases. CDR1 is SGHRS, CDR2 YFSETQ, per germline. The junction had 4 bases not matched to a gene; V was cut back by 0 bases and J by 9 bases. This CDR3 spans 14 amino acids. The CDR3 sequence: CASSLDRGQVEQFF. CDR3 DNA sequence: TGCGCCAGCAGCTTGGACAGGGGGCAAGTTGAGCAGTTCTTC.